Sequencing of this T cell receptor beta chain was carried out in a study of a mutant IDH1 vaccine in newly diagnosed glioma. This clone has only a few counts. Antigen: not known. Data came from immunoSEQ multiplex PCR; TCRdb stores just in-frame clones and leaves some out. Seen here are about 56,000 clones, 85% to 90% observed once, and the top ten hold around 1.5%. The time point is: week 35, safety follow-up. The study gave 300 ug of mutant IDH1 20-mer peptide per vaccine dose, with topical imiquimod. This clonotype was sampled from a middle-aged man with glioma. The source was PBMCs, collected from a glioma patient whose treatment included an IDH1 peptide vaccine.

The CDR3 region has the DNA TGCGCCAGCAGCCCCGGGACACTCAATCAGCCCCAGCATTTT. This sequence encodes CASSPGTLNQPQHF. V usage is TRBV5-1 and J usage is TRBJ1-5, with a tentative D call TRBD1 (6 bases). Germline values: CDR1 SGHRS, CDR2 YFSETQ. The V gene lost 4 bases and the J gene lost 3 bases, with 11 bases spanning the gap. The CDR3 loop spans 14 amino acids.